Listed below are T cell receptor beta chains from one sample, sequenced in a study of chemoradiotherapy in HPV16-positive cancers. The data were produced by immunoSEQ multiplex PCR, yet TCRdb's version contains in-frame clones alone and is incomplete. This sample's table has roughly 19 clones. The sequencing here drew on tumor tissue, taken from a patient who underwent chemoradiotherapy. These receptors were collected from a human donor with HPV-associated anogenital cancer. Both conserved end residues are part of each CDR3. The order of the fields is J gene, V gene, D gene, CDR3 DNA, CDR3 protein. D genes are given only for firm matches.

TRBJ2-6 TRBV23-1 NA TGCGCCAGCAGTAAGGTGGGTACGCAACAAAGTCGGGCCAACGTCCTGACTTTC CASSKVGTQQSRANVLTF
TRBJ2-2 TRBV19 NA TGTGCCAGTAGTGACAGCATATTAGGAGGCGTCGACACCGGGGAGCTGTTTTTT CASSDSILGGVDTGELFF
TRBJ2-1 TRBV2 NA TGTGCCAGCAGTGAACAAAGGGGAAACTACAATGAGCAGTTCTTC CASSEQRGNYNEQFF
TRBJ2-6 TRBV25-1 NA TGTGCCAGCAGTGGGGACCGTGGACAAAGTCGGGCCAACGTCCTGACTTTC CASSGDRGQSRANVLTF
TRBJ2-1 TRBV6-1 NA TGTGCCACCCTGAGAGTTAACTCCTACAATGAGCAGTTCTTC CATLRVNSYNEQFF
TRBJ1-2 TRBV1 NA TGCACCAGCAGTTTATCGGGTTTGTGCGAAACCTATGGCTACACCTTC CTSSLSGLCETYGYTF
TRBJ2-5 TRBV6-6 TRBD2 TGTGCCAGCTGGGGGGGGTCAGAGACCCAGTACTTC CASWGGSETQYF
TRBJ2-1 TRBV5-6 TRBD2 TGTGCCAGCAGCTTGGCCTGGCGGGGGGGCCGCTACAATGAGCAGTTCTTC CASSLAWRGGRYNEQFF
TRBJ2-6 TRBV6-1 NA TGTGCCAGCAGTGAAAGCTCGGAATGTAACAGTCGGGCCAACGTCCTGACTTTC CASSESSECNSRANVLTF